This entry lists 24 T cell receptor beta chains sequenced from one sample in a study of cytomegalovirus exposure and HLA in healthy donors. 60 Vbeta and 13 Jbeta primers were used in PCR. Only in-frame clones appear in the TCRdb table, and some are missing; sequencing was by immunoSEQ multiplex PCR. Among some 130,000 clones, 70% to 85% were seen once, and the ten largest hold approximately 2.5%. Sequencing was carried out using PBMCs. The receptors shown here come from a man aged 50 to 60 in good health and CMV-seronegative.

This chain joins TRBV5-1 and TRBJ2-3, with D possibly being TRBD2 (6 bases). Trimming removed 0 bases from V and 3 bases from J, with 8 bases in between. The CDR3 length is 14 residues. Germline V gene sequence: CDR1 SGHRS, CDR2 YFSETQ. The CDR3 sequence is CASSLVTRTDTQYF. DNA for the CDR3: TGCGCCAGCAGCTTGGTGACTAGAACAGATACGCAGTATTTT.

In its sample, this clone was seen once. The sample holds other DNA sequences that translate to the same CDR3. The rearrangement uses TRBV4-1 and TRBJ2-7, with D uncertain. This CDR3 is built from 12 residues. CDR1 is MGHRA and CDR2 is YSYEKL in the germline V gene. V was shortened by 0 bases and J by 3 bases, with 3 bases between the two germline ends. CDR3 coding DNA: TGCGCCAGCAGCCAAGACGGCTACGAGCAGTACTTC. Its translation is CASSQDGYEQYF.

Comment on this clone: Its ends do not fully match the called genes, so a read error is possible. This sample also contains other DNA sequences that code for the same CDR3. The gene calls are TRBV14 and TRBJ1-6; D is ambiguous. This CDR3 is built from 14 residues. The V gene's germline CDR1 is SGHDN and CDR2 FVKESK. The CDR3 loop is CASSRPGYNSPLHF. In DNA, the CDR3 is TGTGCCAGCAGCCGACCAGGCTATAATTCCCCCCTCCACTTT.

The CDR3 loop is CASSSGGRRADTQYF. CDR3 coding DNA: TGTGCCAGCAGTTCAGGGGGCCGACGTGCAGATACGCAGTATTTT. The rearrangement links TRBV6-5 to TRBJ2-3, with 8 bases that match TRBD1. The J segment lost 4 bases and the V segment lost 4 bases, leaving 7 bases of the junction unmatched. There are 15 residues in the CDR3. Germline V gene lookup returns CDR1 MNHEY and CDR2 SVGAGI.

This clone was detected a few times. The chain recombines TRBV7-6 with TRBJ1-5; no firm D call. V lost 4 bases to trimming and J lost 4 bases, with 23 bases between them. The CDR3 totals 18 residues. The germline V gene has CDR1 SGHVS and CDR2 FNYEAQ. CDR3 residues: CASSSHSGFLGKNQPQHF. In DNA form, the CDR3 reads TGTGCCAGCAGCTCTCACTCGGGATTCCTAGGGAAAAATCAGCCCCAGCATTTT.

This clone has only a few counts. The chain couples TRBV5-6 to TRBJ2-5; D might be TRBD2 (7 bases). The V gene lost 3 bases and the J gene lost 5 bases, with 14 bases spanning the gap. The CDR3 spans 14 residues. Germline V gene lookup returns CDR1 SGHDT and CDR2 YYEEEE. The CDR3 nucleotides read TGTGCCAGCAGCTGGTTACAGGGAGGGGAGACCCAGTACTTC. Its protein is CASSWLQGGETQYF.

The gene calls are TRBV5-8 and TRBJ2-1; 11 bases are shared with TRBD2. This CDR3 region has 15 residues. V lost 1 base to trimming and J lost 10 bases; unmatched junction nucleotides: 7. Germline V CDR1 and CDR2: SGHTS, YDEGEE. CDR3 region: CASSLSSGGAREQFF. In nucleotides, the CDR3 is TGTGCCAGCAGCTTGAGTAGCGGGGGGGCAAGAGAGCAGTTCTTC.

The chain carries TRBV6-5 and TRBJ1-3; no clear D. Per germline, CDR1 MNHEY and CDR2 SVGAGI. Trimming shortened V by 6 bases and J by 4 bases, and 10 bases separated the two germline ends. The CDR3 has 13 amino acids. The CDR3 region is CASSYREGNTIYF. The DNA for the CDR3 is TGTGCCAGCAGCTACCGGGAGGGAAACACCATATATTTT.

This CDR3 is CASSQGKVGGNEKLFF. The CDR3 DNA reads TGCGCCAGCAGCCAAGGAAAGGTCGGGGGTAATGAAAAACTGTTTTTT. The V call is TRBV4-1, the J call TRBJ1-4; perhaps TRBD1 as D (5 bases). CDR1 is MGHRA and CDR2 is YSYEKL in the germline V gene. The CDR3 totals 16 residues. Between the trimmed V and J ends, which lost 1 base and 4 bases, there was a span of 13 bases.

The rearrangement links TRBV6-6 to TRBJ1-2; TRBD1 agrees at 11 bases. Per germline, CDR1 MNHNY and CDR2 SVGAGI (reference sequence). Trimming removed 6 bases from V and 4 bases from J; junction bases left unmatched: 7. CDR3 length equals 15 residues. DNA of the CDR3: TGTGCCAGCAGGGCCAGGGACAGGGGGGGCTATGGCTACACCTTC. It yields the protein CASRARDRGGYGYTF.

This clone was picked up a small number of times. The chain employs TRBV19 and TRBJ2-5; the match to TRBD2 covers 7 bases. After removal of 1 base from V and 7 bases from J, the junction contained 12 bases not matched to a gene. CDR1 is LNHDA, CDR2 SQIVND, per germline (reference sequence). This CDR3 comprises 16 residues. CDR3 bases: TGTGCCAGTAGTATAGGGCCCTCGGCGGGGGTGGGGACCCAGTACTTC. Translation: CASSIGPSAGVGTQYF.

A single count supports this clone. This chain joins TRBV6-6 and TRBJ2-7; 9 bases fit TRBD2. This CDR3 has 15 residues. V lost 2 bases to trimming and J lost 0 bases; unmatched junction nucleotides: 2. From germline, CDR1 is MNHNY and CDR2 SVGAGI (reference sequence). The CDR3 DNA follows: TGTGCCAGCAGTTACATTAGCGGGGGCTCCTACGAGCAGTACTTC. Residues: CASSYISGGSYEQYF.

The V and J genes are TRBV6-1 and TRBJ2-7; weak D call: TRBD2 (6 bases). The germline V and J ends were trimmed by 2 bases and 2 bases, with 22 bases remaining between them. Germline values: CDR1 MNHNS, CDR2 SASEGT. The CDR3 contains 18 residues. CDR3 sequence reads: CASSERDFSQTIAYEQYF. CDR3 in DNA: TGTGCCAGCAGTGAAAGGGACTTTTCCCAAACGATCGCCTACGAGCAGTACTTC.

V gene TRBV18 combines with J gene TRBJ1-3; D is uncertain. V dropped 6 bases and J dropped 0 bases, with 15 bases sitting between them. This CDR3 has 16 residues. CDR1 KGHSH and CDR2 LQKENI come from the germline V gene. CDR3 bases: TGTGCCAGCTCTTGGGCTCTGGCCGACTCTGGAAACACCATATATTTT. It is translated as CASSWALADSGNTIYF.

V and J are TRBV5-1 and TRBJ1-2; D gene ambiguous. Germline V lookup: CDR1 SGHRS, CDR2 YFSETQ. The CDR3 loop spans 15 amino acids. The V end lost 0 bases, the J end lost 8 bases, and 17 bases lay between the germline ends. The CDR3 coding sequence is TGCGCCAGCAGCTTGGAGGGCAGCGGAGGGATGGGCTACACCTTC. This sequence encodes CASSLEGSGGMGYTF. Together with reference TRBV5-1 and TRBJ1-2, the CDR3 gives the full variable domain: KAGVTQTPRYLIKTRGQQVTLSCSPISGHRSVSWYQQTPGQGLQFLFEYFSETQRNKGNFPGRFSGRQFSNSRSEMNVSTLELGDSALYLCASSLEGSGGMGYTFGSGTRLTVV.

The gene calls are TRBV27 and TRBJ1-1; a weak D match, TRBD1 (6 bases). The CDR3 extends over 15 amino acids. The V end was cut by 3 bases, the J end by 3 bases, with 14 bases between. Germline CDR1 MNHEY, CDR2 SMNVEV (reference sequence). The CDR3 sequence: CASSFIGRQDTEAFF. The DNA for the CDR3 is TGTGCCAGCAGTTTCATAGGCCGACAGGACACTGAAGCTTTCTTT.

On this clone: An end of the junction does not agree with germline; a read error may underlie this. The chain carries TRBV7-7 and TRBJ2-5; TRBD1 is a possible D gene (6 bases). This CDR3 is built from 15 residues. Germline CDR1 reads SSHAT; CDR2 reads FNYEAQ (reference sequence). This CDR3 reads CASSLGTQAQETQYF. The CDR3 DNA reads as TGTGCTAGCAGCCTCGGGACACAGGCCCAAGAGACCCAGTACTTC. Together with reference TRBV7-7 and TRBJ2-5, the CDR3 gives the full variable domain: GAGVSQSPRYKVTKRGQDVTLRCDPISSHATLYWYQQALGQGPEFLTYFNYEAQPDKSGLPSDRFSAERPEGSISTLTIQRTEQRDSAMYRCASSLGTQAQETQYFGPGTRLLVL.

This sequence joins TRBV5-1 and TRBJ2-1, with unresolved D. The germline V gene has CDR1 SGHRS and CDR2 YFSETQ. The V gene lost 0 bases and the J gene lost 7 bases, with 11 bases spanning the gap. This CDR3 comprises 14 residues. Here the CDR3 DNA reads TGCGCCAGCAGCTTGGCCCCGCAGTTGAATGAGCAGTTCTTC. It is translated as CASSLAPQLNEQFF.

The V and J genes are TRBV1 and TRBJ2-4; TRBD2, as called in the table, went unchecked against the DNA. TRBV1 is given as a pseudogene. This CDR3 has 17 residues. The CDR3 nucleotides are TGCACCAGCAGCCAGCGCTTAGCGGGGGGGCCCAAAAACATTCAGTACTTC. Translating it yields CTSSQRLAGGPKNIQYF.

The rearrangement links TRBV4-1 to TRBJ2-3; 10 bases are shared with TRBD2. CDR3 length: 16 residues. CDR1 and CDR2 from the germline V gene are MGHRA and YSYEKL. Unmatched junction bases numbered 6, after V lost 1 base and J lost 5 bases. CDR3 DNA sequence: TGCGCCAGCAGCCAAGTTCCAGCGGGGGGGCTAGATACGCAGTATTTT. This sequence encodes CASSQVPAGGLDTQYF.

This clone was observed a few times. The rearrangement joins TRBV7-2 to TRBJ2-3, with 8 bases that match TRBD2. After removal of 7 bases from V and 5 bases from J, the junction contained 11 bases not matched to a gene. CDR1 is SGHTA, CDR2 FQGNSA, per germline. The CDR3 runs 15 residues. CDR3 sequence reads: CASTNSGGRKDTQYF. The CDR3 DNA sequence: TGTGCCAGCACAAACTCGGGGGGGCGGAAAGATACGCAGTATTTT.

To note about this clone: Other DNA sequences of this sample code for an identical CDR3. The chain links TRBV7-9 to TRBJ1-2; D may be TRBD1 (5 bases). Trimming took 1 base from V and 2 from J, leaving 5 bases between them. From germline, CDR1 is SEHNR and CDR2 FQNEAQ (reference sequence). The CDR3 extends over 13 amino acids. The CDR3 coding sequence is TGTGCCAGCAGCTTAGGACAGAACTATGGCTACACCTTC. Translating gives CASSLGQNYGYTF.

The gene calls are TRBV5-1 and TRBJ1-2; TRBD1 matches at 7 bases. V dropped 4 bases and J dropped 2; count of bases not matched to a gene: 8. Germline V gives CDR1 SGHRS, CDR2 YFSETQ. The CDR3 is 15 amino acids. The CDR3, as DNA: TGCGCCAGCAGCCGACCGACAGGGTCGAACTATGGCTACACCTTC. Translation: CASSRPTGSNYGYTF.

In this sample, this clone turned up a few times. The CDR3 DNA reads as TGTGCCAGCAGATCCGACAGGGGACAGAACACTGAAGCTTTCTTT. This encodes CASRSDRGQNTEAFF. The chain has TRBV7-9 and TRBJ1-1, with 8 bases matching TRBD1. The junction had 7 bases not matched to a gene; V was cut back by 6 bases and J by 1 base. The CDR3 length is 15 residues. CDR1 SEHNR and CDR2 FQNEAQ come from the germline V gene (reference sequence).